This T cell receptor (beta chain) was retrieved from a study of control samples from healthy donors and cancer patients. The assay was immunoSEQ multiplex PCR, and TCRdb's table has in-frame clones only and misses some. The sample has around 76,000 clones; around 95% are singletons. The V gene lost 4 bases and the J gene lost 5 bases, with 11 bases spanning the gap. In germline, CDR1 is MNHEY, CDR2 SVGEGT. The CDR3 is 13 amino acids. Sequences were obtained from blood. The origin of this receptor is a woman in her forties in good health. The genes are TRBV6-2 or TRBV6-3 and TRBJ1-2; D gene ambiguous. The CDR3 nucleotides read TGTGCCAGCAGTTCCCCAGGAAGATATGGCTACACCTTC. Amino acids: CASSSPGRYGYTF.